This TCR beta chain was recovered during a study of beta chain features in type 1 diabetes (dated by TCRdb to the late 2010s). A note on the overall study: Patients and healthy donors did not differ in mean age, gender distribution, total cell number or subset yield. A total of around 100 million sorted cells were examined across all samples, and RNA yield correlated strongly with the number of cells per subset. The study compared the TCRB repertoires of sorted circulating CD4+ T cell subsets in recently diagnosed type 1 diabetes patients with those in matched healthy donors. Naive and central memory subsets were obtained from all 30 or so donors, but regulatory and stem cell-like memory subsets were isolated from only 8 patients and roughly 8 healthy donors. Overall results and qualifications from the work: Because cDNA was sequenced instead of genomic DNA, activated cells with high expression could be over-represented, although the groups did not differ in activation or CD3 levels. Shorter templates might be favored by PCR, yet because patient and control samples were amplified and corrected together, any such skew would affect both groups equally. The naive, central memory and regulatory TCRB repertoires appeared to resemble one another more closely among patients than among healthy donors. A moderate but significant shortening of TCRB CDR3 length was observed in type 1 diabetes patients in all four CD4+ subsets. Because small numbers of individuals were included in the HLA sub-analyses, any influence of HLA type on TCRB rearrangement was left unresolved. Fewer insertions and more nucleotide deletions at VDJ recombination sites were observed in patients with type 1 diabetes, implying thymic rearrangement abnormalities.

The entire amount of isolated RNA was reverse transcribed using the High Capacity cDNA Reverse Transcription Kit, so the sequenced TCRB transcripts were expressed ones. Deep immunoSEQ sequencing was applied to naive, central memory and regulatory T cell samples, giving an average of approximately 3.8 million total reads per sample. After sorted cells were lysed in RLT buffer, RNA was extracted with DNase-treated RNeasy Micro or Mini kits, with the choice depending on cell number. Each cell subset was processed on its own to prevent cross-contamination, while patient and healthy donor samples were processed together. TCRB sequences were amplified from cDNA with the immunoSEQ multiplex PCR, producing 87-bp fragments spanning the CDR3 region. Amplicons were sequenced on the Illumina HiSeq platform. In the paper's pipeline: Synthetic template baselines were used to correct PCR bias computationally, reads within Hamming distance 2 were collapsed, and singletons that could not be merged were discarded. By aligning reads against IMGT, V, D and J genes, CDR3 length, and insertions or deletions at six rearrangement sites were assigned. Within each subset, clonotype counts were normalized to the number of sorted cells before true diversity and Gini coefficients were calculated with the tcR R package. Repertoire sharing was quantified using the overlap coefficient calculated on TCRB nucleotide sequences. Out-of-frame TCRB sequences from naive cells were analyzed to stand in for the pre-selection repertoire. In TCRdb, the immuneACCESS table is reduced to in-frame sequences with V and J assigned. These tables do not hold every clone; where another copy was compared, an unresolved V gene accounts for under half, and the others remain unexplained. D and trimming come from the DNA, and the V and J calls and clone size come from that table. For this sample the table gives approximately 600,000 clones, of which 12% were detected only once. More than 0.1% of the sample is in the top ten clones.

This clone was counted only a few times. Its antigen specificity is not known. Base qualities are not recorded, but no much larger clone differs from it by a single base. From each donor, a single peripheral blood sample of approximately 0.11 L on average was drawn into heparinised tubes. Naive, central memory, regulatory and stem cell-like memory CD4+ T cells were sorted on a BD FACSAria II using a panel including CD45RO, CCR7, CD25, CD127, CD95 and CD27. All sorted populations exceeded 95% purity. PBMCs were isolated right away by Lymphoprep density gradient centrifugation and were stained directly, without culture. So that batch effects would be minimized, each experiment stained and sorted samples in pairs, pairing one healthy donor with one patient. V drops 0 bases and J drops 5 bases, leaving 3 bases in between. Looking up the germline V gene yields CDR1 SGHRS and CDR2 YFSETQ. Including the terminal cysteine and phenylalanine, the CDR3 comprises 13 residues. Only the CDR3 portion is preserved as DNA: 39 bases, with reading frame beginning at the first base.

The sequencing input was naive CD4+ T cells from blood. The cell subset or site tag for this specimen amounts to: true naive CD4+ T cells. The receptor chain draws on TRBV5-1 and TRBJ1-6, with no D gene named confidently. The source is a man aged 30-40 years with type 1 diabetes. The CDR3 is CASSLGNNSPLHF. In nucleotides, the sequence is TGCGCCAGCAGCTTGGGAAATAATTCACCCCTCCACTTT.